The 31 T cell receptor beta chains below were found in one sample sequenced in a study of blood T cell repertoires in COVID-19. Clones were sequenced by immunoSEQ multiplex PCR, and TCRdb holds only the in-frame ones, with some missing. The table includes over 150,000 clones, 75% to 90% detected once. What was sequenced was PBMCs or T cells enriched from blood (not recorded which). The receptors shown here come from a woman aged 25 to 39 who had recovered from COVID-19.

This chain links TRBV5-5 with TRBJ2-7; 8 positions agree with TRBD2. The CDR3 length is 16 residues. V dropped 2 bases and J dropped 2; count of bases not matched to a gene: 9. In germline, CDR1 is SGHKS, CDR2 YYEKEE (reference sequence). This CDR3 reads CASSFRAGERAYEQYF. CDR3 sequence (DNA): TGTGCCAGCAGCTTCCGAGCGGGAGAGAGGGCCTACGAGCAGTACTTC.

The V call is TRBV28, the J call TRBJ1-1; D perhaps matches TRBD1 (6 bases). The germline CDR1 and CDR2 sequences are MDHEN and SYDVKM. The V gene lost 6 bases and the J gene lost 6 bases, with 14 bases spanning the gap. The CDR3 runs to 13 residues. CDR3 residues: CASSLSGGAEAFF. The DNA of the CDR3 is TGTGCCAGCAGCCTTTCTGGGGGCGCTGAAGCTTTCTTT.

The gene calls are TRBV29-1 and TRBJ1-2; 7 nucleotides match TRBD1. The V segment lost 7 bases and the J segment 5 bases; nucleotides outside the gene matches: 4. The length of the CDR3 is 11 residues. Germline assignment: CDR1 SQVTM and CDR2 ANQGSEA. CDR3 sequence (DNA): TGCAGCGAGGACAGGTTGTATGGCTACACCTTC. It encodes CSEDRLYGYTF.

The chain joins TRBV9 to TRBJ1-5, with D unclear. The V end lost 1 base, the J end lost 0 bases, and 8 bases lay between the germline ends. Germline V gene data show CDR1 as SGDLS and CDR2 as YYNGEE. CDR3 length: 15 residues. The DNA for the CDR3 is TGTGCCAGCAGCGTAAGCGTCGATAGCAATCAGCCCCAGCATTTT. As protein: CASSVSVDSNQPQHF.

The chain is built from TRBV2 and TRBJ2-3; D remains ambiguous. This CDR3 spans 11 amino acids. Between the trimmed V and J ends, which lost 5 bases and 6 bases, there was a span of 6 bases. Germline CDR1 reads SNHLY; CDR2 reads FYNNEI. CDR3 region: CASSPSDTQYF. In DNA form, the CDR3 reads TGTGCCAGCAGTCCCTCGGATACGCAGTATTTT. Using reference TRBV2 and TRBJ2-3 for the parts outside the CDR3, the full variable domain is EPEVTQTPSHQVTQMGQEVILRCVPISNHLYFYWYRQILGQKVEFLVSFYNNEISEKSEIFDDQFSVERPDGSNFTLKIRSTKLEDSAMYFCASSPSDTQYFGPGTRLTVL.

The rearrangement uses TRBV24-1 and TRBJ2-2, with TRBD1 matching 8 bases. This CDR3 has 18 residues. Germline V lookup: CDR1 KGHDR, CDR2 SFDVKD. Trimming removed 5 bases from V and 1 base from J; junction bases left unmatched: 11. CDR3 DNA: TGTGCCACCAGTGGCCCCGCACCGGGACAGGAGAACACCGGGGAGCTGTTTTTT. It encodes CATSGPAPGQENTGELFF.

The chain combines TRBV28 with TRBJ1-4; TRBD1 matches 12 bases. The CDR3 contains 14 residues. V lost 6 bases, J lost 5 bases, and 1 base stayed unmatched. Germline loops: CDR1 MDHEN, CDR2 SYDVKM. The CDR3 here is CASRGTGGNEKLFF. In nucleotides, the CDR3 is TGTGCCAGCAGAGGGACAGGGGGCAATGAAAAACTGTTTTTT.

This clone has a single count. The chain links TRBV6-6 to TRBJ1-1; 11 bases are shared with TRBD1. Trimming at V came to 6 bases and at J to 1 base, leaving 4 bases not matched to a gene. The CDR3 loop spans 15 amino acids. From germline, CDR1 is MNHNY and CDR2 SVGAGI (reference sequence). The CDR3 DNA is TGTGCCAGCAGGGGGACAGGGGGTGCGAACACTGAAGCTTTCTTT. Translating gives CASRGTGGANTEAFF.

The V gene is TRBV19, the J gene TRBJ1-1; TRBD1 aligns across 12 bases. The germline gives CDR1 LNHDA, CDR2 SQIVND (reference sequence). The CDR3 has 17 residues. V gave up 1 base and J gave up 1 base; unmatched junction bases: 4. CDR3 loop: CASSIGDRGRANTEAFF. CDR3 DNA sequence: TGTGCCAGTAGTATAGGGGACAGGGGGCGGGCGAACACTGAAGCTTTCTTT. The full variable domain, with the rest looked up from reference TRBV19 and TRBJ1-1, is DGGITQSPKYLFRKEGQNVTLSCEQNLNHDAMYWYRQDPGQGLRLIYYSQIVNDFQKGDIAEGYSVSREKKESFPLTVTSAQKNPTAFYLCASSIGDRGRANTEAFFGQGTRLTVV.

The rearrangement links TRBV7-2 to TRBJ2-2; D uncertain. Trimming removed 2 bases from V and 3 bases from J, with 7 bases in between. The CDR3 is 14 amino acids. The V gene's germline CDR1 is SGHTA and CDR2 FQGNSA. The CDR3 spells CASSLNYYTGELFF. For the CDR3, the DNA is TGTGCCAGCAGCTTAAATTATTACACCGGGGAGCTGTTTTTT.

This sequence joins TRBV5-1 and TRBJ2-3; 11 positions match TRBD2. Germline CDR1 SGHRS, CDR2 YFSETQ. The CDR3 is 15 residues long. The trim removed 5 bases at V and 7 bases at J, leaving 9 bases unmatched. In DNA form, the CDR3 reads TGCGCCAGCAGTCCGATAGCGGGAGGGGGCAATACGCAGTATTTT. Translating gives CASSPIAGGGNTQYF. Looking up the rest from reference TRBV5-1 and TRBJ2-3 gives the full variable domain: KAGVTQTPRYLIKTRGQQVTLSCSPISGHRSVSWYQQTPGQGLQFLFEYFSETQRNKGNFPGRFSGRQFSNSRSEMNVSTLELGDSALYLCASSPIAGGGNTQYFGPGTRLTVL.

The chain carries TRBV28 and TRBJ2-3; 8 positions agree with TRBD1. Looked up from germline, CDR1 is MDHEN and CDR2 is SYDVKM. V was pared by 6 bases and J by 6 bases, with 8 bases of the junction left unmatched. This CDR3 has 14 amino acids. DNA for the CDR3: TGTGCCAGCAGGCCGCAGGGGGCAAGGGATACGCAGTATTTT. Its protein is CASRPQGARDTQYF. Together with reference TRBV28 and TRBJ2-3, the CDR3 gives the full variable domain: DVKVTQSSRYLVKRTGEKVFLECVQDMDHENMFWYRQDPGLGLRLIYFSYDVKMKEKGDIPEGYSVSREKKERFSLILESASTNQTSMYLCASRPQGARDTQYFGPGTRLTVL.

The V and J genes are TRBV11-2 and TRBJ2-7; 7 bases map to TRBD1. Germline assignment: CDR1 SGHAT and CDR2 FQNNGV. The CDR3 spans 16 residues. V shed 1 base and J 8 bases; nucleotides not matched to a gene: 14. This CDR3 reads CASSLAAGTDLLQQYF. CDR3 DNA: TGTGCCAGCAGCTTAGCCGCCGGGACAGACTTGTTGCAGCAGTACTTC. Using reference TRBV11-2 and TRBJ2-7 for the parts outside the CDR3, the full variable domain is EAGVAQSPRYKIIEKRQSVAFWCNPISGHATLYWYQQILGQGPKLLIQFQNNGVVDDSQLPKDRFSAERLKGVDSTLKIQPAKLEDSAVYLCASSLAAGTDLLQQYFGPGTRLTVT.

This chain links TRBV6-2 or TRBV6-3 with TRBJ2-7; TRBD1 might be the D (6 bases). Germline V gene lookup returns CDR1 MNHEY and CDR2 SVGEGT. The germline V and J ends were trimmed by 2 bases and 3 bases, with 14 bases remaining between them. The CDR3 length is 15 residues. This CDR3 is CASSYATGPYYEQYF. The CDR3 coding sequence is TGTGCCAGCAGTTACGCGACAGGTCCTTACTACGAGCAGTACTTC.

Only a few counts were recorded for this clone. The chain is built from TRBV5-4 and TRBJ2-3; D perhaps matches TRBD2 (6 bases). V lost 3 bases and J lost 2, with 13 bases in between. The length of the CDR3 is 15 residues. Germline V lookup: CDR1 SGHNT, CDR2 YYREEE (reference sequence). The CDR3 sequence is CASSSPRGYTDTQYF. In nucleotides, the CDR3 is TGTGCCAGCAGCTCCCCCCGGGGGTACACAGATACGCAGTATTTT.

The V gene is TRBV5-1, the J gene TRBJ1-1; maybe TRBD1 (6 bases). Trimming pared 1 base from V and 1 base from J, leaving 11 bases between. Germline V gene data show CDR1 as SGHRS and CDR2 as YFSETQ. The CDR3 has 15 amino acids. The DNA for the CDR3 is TGCGCCAGCAGCTTGTTACAGGGTCGGAACACTGAAGCTTTCTTT. Its translation is CASSLLQGRNTEAFF.

This clone was recorded a few times. The chain combines TRBV11-3 with TRBJ2-7, with 10 bases aligning to TRBD1. Germline-derived CDR1 and CDR2 are SGHNT and YENEEA. V was clipped by 5 bases and J by 6 bases; unmatched bases: 10. This CDR3 is 15 amino acids long. The CDR3 reads CASSPRGDRGSEQYF. The CDR3 DNA is TGTGCCAGCAGCCCCCGTGGGGACAGGGGATCCGAGCAGTACTTC. The entire variable domain, with the rest obtained from reference TRBV11-3 and TRBJ2-7, is as follows: EAGVVQSPRYKIIEKKQPVAFWCNPISGHNTLYWYLQNLGQGPELLIRYENEEAVDDSQLPKDRFSAERLKGVDSTLKIQPAELGDSAVYLCASSPRGDRGSEQYFGPGTRLTVT.

CDR3 protein: CASSTPTVYNEQFF. DNA of the CDR3: TGTGCCAGCAGCACGCCGACTGTCTACAATGAGCAGTTCTTC. The chain uses TRBV7-9 and TRBJ2-1; D call uncertain. The CDR3 length is 14 residues. With 5 bases removed from V and 3 bases from J, the gap between germline ends came to 11 bases. Germline CDR1 is SEHNR and CDR2 is FQNEAQ (reference sequence).

The chain combines TRBV7-2 with TRBJ1-4; 7 nucleotides match TRBD1. V was pared by 2 bases and J by 4 bases, with 4 bases of the junction left unmatched. CDR3 length: 15 residues. Germline CDR1 is SGHTA and CDR2 is FQGNSA. This CDR3 is CASSLFGTVNEKLFF. In nucleotides, the CDR3 is TGTGCCAGCAGCTTATTCGGGACAGTTAATGAAAAACTGTTTTTT.

The chain carries TRBV19 and TRBJ2-1, with 14 bases fitting TRBD2. J gave up 0 bases and V 5 bases, and 6 bases lay outside the gene matches. Germline V lookup: CDR1 LNHDA, CDR2 SQIVND (reference sequence). This CDR3 has 18 amino acids. CDR3 in amino acids: CASSVGLAGGFSYNEQFF. The CDR3 DNA follows: TGTGCCAGTAGTGTCGGACTAGCGGGAGGATTCTCCTACAATGAGCAGTTCTTC.

This clone was seen just once. The CDR3: CASSLSLATSGDTEAFF. The CDR3 DNA is TGTGCCAGCAGTTTATCCTTGGCAACTTCGGGGGACACTGAAGCTTTCTTT. This sequence joins TRBV28 and TRBJ1-1, with a tentative D call TRBD1 (5 bases). Germline CDR1 MDHEN, CDR2 SYDVKM. The germline V and J ends were trimmed by 1 base and 3 bases, with 18 bases remaining between them. There are 17 residues in the CDR3.

This clone was found a few times. The chain carries TRBV7-2 and TRBJ2-3; D uncertain. The CDR3 has 15 amino acids. From germline, CDR1 is SGHTA and CDR2 FQGNSA. Trimming pared 5 bases from V and 4 bases from J, leaving 16 bases between. The CDR3 DNA sequence: TGTGCCAGCAGCCTACAGCCCCCAGGCGCAGATACGCAGTATTTT. It is translated as CASSLQPPGADTQYF.

The table lists this clone with a few counts. Germline is not matched at one junction end, which may reflect a read error. This chain links TRBV9 with TRBJ1-2, with TRBD1 matching over 10 bases. The CDR3 is 15 residues long. Germline CDR1 and CDR2: SGDLS and YYNGEE. CDR3 loop: CASSAPGTGVDPPYF. CDR3 nucleotides: TGTGCCAGCAGCGCACCCGGGACAGGGGTCGATCCCCCATACTTC.

The chain carries TRBV2 and TRBJ1-5; the match to TRBD1 covers 7 bases. The CDR3 contains 13 residues. Germline CDR1 reads SNHLY; CDR2 reads FYNNEI. V was clipped by 7 bases and J by 5 bases; unmatched bases: 5. The CDR3, as DNA: TGTGCCAGCACTGGGCAGGGGGATCAGCCCCAGCATTTT. Amino acid sequence: CASTGQGDQPQHF.

The chain links TRBV11-3 to TRBJ2-5; 7 positions match TRBD1. CDR3 length equals 14 residues. V trimming: 5 bases; J trimming: 9 bases; junction bases outside the gene matches: 12. Germline V gene sequence: CDR1 SGHNT, CDR2 YENEEA. The DNA for the CDR3 is TGTGCCAGCAGCGACTCCGGGACAGCCGAGGCCCAGTACTTC. Its protein product is CASSDSGTAEAQYF.

The chain combines TRBV6-4 with TRBJ2-2; a possible D gene is TRBD2 (5 bases). The CDR3 totals 13 residues. V was cut by 5 bases and J by 4 bases, with 8 bases left in between. Germline V gives CDR1 MRHNA, CDR2 SNTAGT. This chain's CDR3 is CASSQGSTGELFF. CDR3 in DNA: TGTGCCAGCAGTCAAGGGAGCACCGGGGAGCTGTTTTTT.

The chain recombines TRBV7-9 with TRBJ1-5; no clear D gene. V lost 3 bases and J 1 base, leaving 7 bases between the germline ends. CDR3 length equals 14 residues. Germline V gives CDR1 SEHNR, CDR2 FQNEAQ (reference sequence). CDR3 sequence (DNA): TGTGCCAGCAGCTTTGTCTCCAGCAATCAGCCCCAGCATTTT. Its protein is CASSFVSSNQPQHF.

The J gene is TRBJ1-1, the V gene TRBV4-1, with D uncertain. The V and J ends lost 4 bases and 1 base respectively, with 16 bases between them. The CDR3 is 16 residues long. Germline loops: CDR1 MGHRA, CDR2 YSYEKL. CDR3 region: CASSLAYRVQNTEAFF. For the CDR3, the DNA is TGCGCCAGCAGCCTCGCCTACCGGGTTCAGAACACTGAAGCTTTCTTT.

J is TRBJ2-3 and V is TRBV11-2; D might be TRBD1 (6 bases). Deletions cut 1 base from V and 2 bases from J, with 10 bases between. Germline CDR1 SGHAT, CDR2 FQNNGV. The length of the CDR3 is 15 residues. For the CDR3, the DNA is TGTGCCAGCAGCTTAGGGGGGCAGTACACAGATACGCAGTATTTT. Its translation is CASSLGGQYTDTQYF.

The sample holds a few counts of this clone. The gene calls are TRBV6-5 and TRBJ2-7, with D possibly being TRBD2 (6 bases). CDR3 length equals 15 residues. Germline values: CDR1 MNHEY, CDR2 SVGAGI. Trimming pared 0 bases from V and 6 bases from J, leaving 15 bases between. The CDR3 coding sequence is TGTGCCAGCAGTTACTCCGGGACGGCGGGGCCCGAGCAGTACTTC. Encoded protein: CASSYSGTAGPEQYF.

The chain carries TRBV10-2 and TRBJ1-2; no firm D call. V was pared by 2 bases and J by 3 bases, with 13 bases between. The CDR3 contains 15 residues. Germline loops: CDR1 WSHSY, CDR2 SAAADI. The CDR3 region has the DNA TGCGCCAGCAGTGAGAAGCCCCTAATAGACTATGGCTACACCTTC. Protein product: CASSEKPLIDYGYTF.